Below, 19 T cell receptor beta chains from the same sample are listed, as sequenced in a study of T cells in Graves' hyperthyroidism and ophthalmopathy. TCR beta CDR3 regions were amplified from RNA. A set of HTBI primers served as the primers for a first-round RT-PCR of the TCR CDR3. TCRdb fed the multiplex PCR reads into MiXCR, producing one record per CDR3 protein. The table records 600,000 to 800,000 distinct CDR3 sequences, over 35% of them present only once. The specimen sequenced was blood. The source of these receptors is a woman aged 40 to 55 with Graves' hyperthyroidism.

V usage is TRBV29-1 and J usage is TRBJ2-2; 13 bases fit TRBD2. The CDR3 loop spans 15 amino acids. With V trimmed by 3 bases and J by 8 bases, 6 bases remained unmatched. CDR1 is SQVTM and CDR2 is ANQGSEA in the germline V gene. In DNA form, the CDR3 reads TGCAGCGTTGACGACGGGACTAGCGGGATGGGGGAGCTGTTTTTT. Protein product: CSVDDGTSGMGELFF.

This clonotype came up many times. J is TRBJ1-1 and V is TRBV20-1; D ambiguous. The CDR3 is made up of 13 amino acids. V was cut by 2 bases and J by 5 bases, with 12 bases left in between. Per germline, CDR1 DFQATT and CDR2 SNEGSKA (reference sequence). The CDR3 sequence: CSARISPTTEAFF. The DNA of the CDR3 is TGCAGTGCTAGAATCTCGCCGACGACTGAAGCTTTCTTT.

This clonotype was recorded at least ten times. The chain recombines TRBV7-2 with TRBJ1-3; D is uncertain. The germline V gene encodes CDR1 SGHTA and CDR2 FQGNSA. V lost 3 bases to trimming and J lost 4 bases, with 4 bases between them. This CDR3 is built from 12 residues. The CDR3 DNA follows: TGTGCCAGCAGCTTTTCCGGAAACACCATATATTTT. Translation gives CASSFSGNTIYF. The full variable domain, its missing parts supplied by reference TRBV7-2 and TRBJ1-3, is GAGVSQSPSNKVTEKGKDVELRCDPISGHTALYWYRQSLGQGLEFLIYFQGNSAPDKSGLPSDRFSAERTGGSVSTLTIQRTQQEDSAVYLCASSFSGNTIYFGEGSWLTVV.

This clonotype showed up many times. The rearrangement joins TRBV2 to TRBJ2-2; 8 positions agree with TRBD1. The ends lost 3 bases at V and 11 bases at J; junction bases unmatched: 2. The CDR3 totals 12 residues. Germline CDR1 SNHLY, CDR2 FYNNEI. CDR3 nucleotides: TGTGCCAGCAGTGATGACAGGGGAGAGCTGTTTTTT. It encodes CASSDDRGELFF.

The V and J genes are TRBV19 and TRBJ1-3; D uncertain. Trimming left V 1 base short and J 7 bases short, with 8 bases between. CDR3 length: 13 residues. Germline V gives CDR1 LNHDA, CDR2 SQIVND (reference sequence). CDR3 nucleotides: TGTGCCAGTAGTATAGGTACCGGCAACACCATATATTTT. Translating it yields CASSIGTGNTIYF.

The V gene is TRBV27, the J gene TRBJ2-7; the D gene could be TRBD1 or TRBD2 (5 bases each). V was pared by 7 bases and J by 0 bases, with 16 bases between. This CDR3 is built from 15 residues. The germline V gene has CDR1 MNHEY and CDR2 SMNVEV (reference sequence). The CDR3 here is CASKTHGTRSYEQYF. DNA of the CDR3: TGTGCCAGCAAGACACACGGGACCCGCTCCTACGAGCAGTACTTC.

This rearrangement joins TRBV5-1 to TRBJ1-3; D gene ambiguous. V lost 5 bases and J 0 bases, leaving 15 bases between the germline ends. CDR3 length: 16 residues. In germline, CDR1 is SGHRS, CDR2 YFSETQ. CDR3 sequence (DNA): TGCGCCAGCAGTCTACAGAATTCCTTCTCTGGAAACACCATATATTTT. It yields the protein CASSLQNSFSGNTIYF.

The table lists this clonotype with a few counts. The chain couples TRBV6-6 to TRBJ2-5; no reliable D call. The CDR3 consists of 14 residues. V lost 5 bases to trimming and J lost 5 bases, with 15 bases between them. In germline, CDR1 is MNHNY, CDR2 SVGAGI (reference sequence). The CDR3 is CASSVLRKAETQYF. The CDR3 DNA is TGTGCCAGCAGTGTTTTGAGGAAAGCGGAGACCCAGTACTTC.

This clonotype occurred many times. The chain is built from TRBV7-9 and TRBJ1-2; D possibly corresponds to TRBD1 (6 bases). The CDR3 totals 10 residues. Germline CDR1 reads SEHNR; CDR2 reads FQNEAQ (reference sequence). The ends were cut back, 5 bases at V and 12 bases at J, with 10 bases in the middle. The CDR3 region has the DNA TGTGCCAGCAGCACAGGGTTCGACACCTTC. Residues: CASSTGFDTF.

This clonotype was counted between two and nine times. The CDR3 DNA sequence: TGCAGTGCTGGACGGGGTACTCCTAGCTCCTACGAGCAGTACTTC. Residues: CSAGRGTPSSYEQYF. The chain recombines TRBV20-1 with TRBJ2-7, with D perhaps TRBD2 (5 bases). V was shortened by 5 bases and J by 0 bases, with 17 bases between the two germline ends. The CDR3 runs 15 residues. Germline V CDR1 and CDR2: DFQATT, SNEGSKA (reference sequence).

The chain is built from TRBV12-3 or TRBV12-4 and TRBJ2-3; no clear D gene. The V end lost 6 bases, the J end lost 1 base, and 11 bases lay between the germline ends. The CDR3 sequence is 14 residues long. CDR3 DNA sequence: TGTGCCAGCAGGTCCGGGTTCGGCACAGATACGCAGTATTTT. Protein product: CASRSGFGTDTQYF.

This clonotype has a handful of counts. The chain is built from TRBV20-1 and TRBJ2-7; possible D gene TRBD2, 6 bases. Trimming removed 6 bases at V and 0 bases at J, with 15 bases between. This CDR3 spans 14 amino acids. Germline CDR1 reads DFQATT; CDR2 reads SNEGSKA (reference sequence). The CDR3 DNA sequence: TGCAGTGCCGAGGCGGGGCTTTTCTCCTACGAGCAGTACTTC. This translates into CSAEAGLFSYEQYF.

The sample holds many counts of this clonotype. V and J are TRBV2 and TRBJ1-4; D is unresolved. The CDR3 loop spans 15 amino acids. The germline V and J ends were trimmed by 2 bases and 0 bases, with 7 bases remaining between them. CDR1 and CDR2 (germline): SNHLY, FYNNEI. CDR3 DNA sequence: TGTGCCAGCAGTGAATATGGGGCAACTAATGAAAAACTGTTTTTT. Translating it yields CASSEYGATNEKLFF. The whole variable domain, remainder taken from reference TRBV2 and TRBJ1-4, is EPEVTQTPSHQVTQMGQEVILRCVPISNHLYFYWYRQILGQKVEFLVSFYNNEISEKSEIFDDQFSVERPDGSNFTLKIRSTKLEDSAMYFCASSEYGATNEKLFFGSGTQLSVL.

CDR3 sequence: CASRSTGFAYNSPLHF. The CDR3 region has the DNA TGTGCCAGCCGTTCCACAGGGTTTGCCTATAATTCACCCCTCCACTTT. The chain joins TRBV25-1 to TRBJ1-6; D may be TRBD1 (6 bases). CDR1 is MGHDK and CDR2 is SYGVNS in the germline V gene. The CDR3 consists of 16 residues. V lost 8 bases and J 2 bases, leaving 16 bases between the germline ends.

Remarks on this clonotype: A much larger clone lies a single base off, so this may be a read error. CDR3 sequence reads: CASSELIMRDTGELFF. DNA of the CDR3: TGCGCCAGCAGTGAGCTTATCATGCGGGACACCGGGGAGCTGTTTTTT. This chain uses TRBV10-1 with TRBJ2-2, with D tentatively TRBD2 (5 bases). Trimming left V 2 bases short and J 3 bases short, with 13 bases between. The CDR3 is 16 residues long. Germline V gene data show CDR1 as WNHNN and CDR2 as SYGVQD (reference sequence).

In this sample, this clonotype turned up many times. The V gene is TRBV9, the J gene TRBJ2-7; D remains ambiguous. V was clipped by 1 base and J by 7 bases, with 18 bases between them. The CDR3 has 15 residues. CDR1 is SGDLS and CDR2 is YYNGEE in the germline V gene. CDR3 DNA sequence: TGTGCCAGCAGCGTAAGTGCCACGGGCTTGAGGGAGCAGTACTTC. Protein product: CASSVSATGLREQYF.

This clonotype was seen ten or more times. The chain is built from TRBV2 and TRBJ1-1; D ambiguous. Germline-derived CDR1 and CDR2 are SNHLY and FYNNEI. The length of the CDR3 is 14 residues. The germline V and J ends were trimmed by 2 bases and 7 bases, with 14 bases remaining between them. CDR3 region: CASSELLSGGEAFF. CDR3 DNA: TGTGCCAGCAGTGAACTTCTGTCGGGAGGTGAAGCTTTCTTT.

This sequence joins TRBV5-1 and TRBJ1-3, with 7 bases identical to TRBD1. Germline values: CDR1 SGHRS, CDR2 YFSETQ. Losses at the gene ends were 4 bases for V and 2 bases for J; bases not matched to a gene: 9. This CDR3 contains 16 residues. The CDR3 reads CASSLETGYPGNTIYF. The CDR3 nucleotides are TGCGCCAGCAGCCTGGAGACAGGGTACCCTGGAAACACCATATATTTT. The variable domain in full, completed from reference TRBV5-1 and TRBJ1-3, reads KAGVTQTPRYLIKTRGQQVTLSCSPISGHRSVSWYQQTPGQGLQFLFEYFSETQRNKGNFPGRFSGRQFSNSRSEMNVSTLELGDSALYLCASSLETGYPGNTIYFGEGSWLTVV.

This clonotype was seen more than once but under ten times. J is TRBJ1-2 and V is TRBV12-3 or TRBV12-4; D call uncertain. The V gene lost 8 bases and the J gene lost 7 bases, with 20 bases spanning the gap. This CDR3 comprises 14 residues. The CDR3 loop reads CASSPMPTYAGYTF. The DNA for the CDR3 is TGTGCCAGCTCACCGATGCCGACATACGCTGGCTACACCTTC.